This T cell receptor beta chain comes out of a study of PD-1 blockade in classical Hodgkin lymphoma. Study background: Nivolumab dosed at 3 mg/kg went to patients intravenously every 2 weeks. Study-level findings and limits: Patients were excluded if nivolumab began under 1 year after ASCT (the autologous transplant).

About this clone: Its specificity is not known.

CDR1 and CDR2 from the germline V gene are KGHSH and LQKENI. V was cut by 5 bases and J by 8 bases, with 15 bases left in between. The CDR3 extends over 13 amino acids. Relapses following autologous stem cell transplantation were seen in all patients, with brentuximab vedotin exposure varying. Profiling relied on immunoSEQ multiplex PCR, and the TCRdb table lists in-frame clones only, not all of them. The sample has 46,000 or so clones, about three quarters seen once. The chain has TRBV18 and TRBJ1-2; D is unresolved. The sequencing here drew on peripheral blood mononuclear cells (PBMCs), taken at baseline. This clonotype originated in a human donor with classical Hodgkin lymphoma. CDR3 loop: CASSAAGLGGYTF. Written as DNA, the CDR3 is TGTGCCAGCTCAGCCGCAGGTCTGGGAGGCTACACCTTC.